The 7 T cell receptor beta chains presented below share a single source sample, sequenced in a study of shared clonotypes between healthy human individuals. Produced via immunoSEQ multiplex PCR; TCRdb's table is partial and in-frame only. The sample yields around 2.1 million clones, approximately 94% seen once. Material: naive CD4+ T cells sorted from blood. Subset of the sample: CD45RA+ positively selected. Receptors were obtained from a man aged 18-30 years in good health.

A single count supports this clone. The chain has TRBV15 and TRBJ2-7; D not resolved. Trimming left V 3 bases short and J 0 bases short, with 12 bases between. The germline V gene encodes CDR1 LNHNV and CDR2 YYDKDF (reference sequence). There are 15 residues in the CDR3. CDR3 DNA sequence: TGTGCCACCAGCAGTCCCAGGCCCAGCTCCTACGAGCAGTACTTC. Its protein is CATSSPRPSSYEQYF.

Here the CDR3 reads CASSQKYIPAGTSDIYEQYF. The CDR3 DNA sequence: TGCGCCAGCAGTCAAAAGTATATCCCGGCTGGGACTAGCGATATCTACGAGCAGTACTTC. The chain is built from TRBV4-3 and TRBJ2-7; 10 bases match TRBD2. V trimming: 6 bases; J trimming: 3 bases; junction bases outside the gene matches: 23. Germline V gene sequence: CDR1 LGHNA, CDR2 YSLEER. This CDR3 has 20 residues.

J is TRBJ1-4 and V is TRBV7-2, with D uncertain. This CDR3 region has 15 residues. Trimming took 5 bases from V and 7 from J, leaving 17 bases between them. CDR1 SGHTA and CDR2 FQGNSA come from the germline V gene. CDR3 nucleotide sequence: TGTGCCAGCAGCCCCTTAGGAGGGCCAATTGAAAAACTGTTTTTT. Translation gives CASSPLGGPIEKLFF.

This chain connects TRBV6-6 to TRBJ1-5; 8 nucleotides align to TRBD1. V lost 6 bases to trimming and J lost 0 bases; unmatched junction nucleotides: 4. CDR1 and CDR2 (germline): MNHNY, SVGAGI (reference sequence). The CDR3 runs 15 residues. The CDR3 protein is CASSSTGVSNQPQHF. CDR3 sequence (DNA): TGTGCCAGCAGCTCGACAGGGGTTAGCAATCAGCCCCAGCATTTT.

V and J are TRBV5-1 and TRBJ2-5; no clear D gene. The ends were cut back, 4 bases at V and 5 bases at J, with 6 bases in the middle. The CDR3 consists of 11 residues. Germline lookup yields CDR1 SGHRS and CDR2 YFSETQ. The CDR3 bases are TGCGCCAGCAGCGTGAGGGAGACCCAGTACTTC. Amino acids: CASSVRETQYF.

The V gene is TRBV6-5, the J gene TRBJ2-1, with TRBD2 matching over 9 bases. Germline V gene data show CDR1 as MNHEY and CDR2 as SVGAGI. V lost 7 bases, J lost 3 bases, and 7 bases stayed unmatched. There are 15 residues in the CDR3. Here the CDR3 reads CASTIRRGGYNEQFF. CDR3 in DNA: TGTGCCAGCACTATTCGGCGGGGGGGCTACAATGAGCAGTTCTTC.

The chain uses TRBV18 and TRBJ1-2; D is uncertain. Germline values: CDR1 KGHSH, CDR2 LQKENI. V lost 0 bases, J lost 6 bases, and 14 bases lay in between. The CDR3 loop spans 15 amino acids. CDR3 sequence: CASSPPNSASHGYTF. In DNA, the CDR3 is TGTGCCAGCTCACCACCGAACAGCGCCAGTCATGGCTACACCTTC.